Below, 27 T cell receptor beta chains from the same sample are listed, as sequenced in a study of blood T cell repertoires in COVID-19. Libraries were prepared by immunoSEQ multiplex PCR; TCRdb keeps only in-frame clonotypes and omits some of them. The data hold 430,000 or so clones, with 70% to 90% observed a single time. Material: peripheral blood. The receptors come from a man aged 18 to 30 with COVID-19, enrolled during active disease.

The chain employs TRBV9 and TRBJ1-1; no reliable D call. V dropped 3 bases and J dropped 10 bases, with 25 bases sitting between them. Germline V gene lookup returns CDR1 SGDLS and CDR2 YYNGEE. CDR3 size: 16 residues. CDR3 sequence (DNA): TGTGCCAGCAGCGCCTTCAACTCGGGGTTCCAGAAAGGAGCTTTCTTT. Its protein is CASSAFNSGFQKGAFF.

This chain uses TRBV6-6 with TRBJ2-3; D perhaps matches TRBD2 (7 bases). The V gene's germline CDR1 is MNHNY and CDR2 SVGAGI (reference sequence). The V gene lost 4 bases and the J gene lost 4 bases, with 12 bases spanning the gap. The CDR3 is 14 amino acids. CDR3 amino acids: CASSWSGGSDTQYF. DNA of the CDR3: TGTGCCAGCAGTTGGTCGGGGGGCTCAGATACGCAGTATTTT.

J is TRBJ2-5 and V is TRBV5-1; TRBD1 agrees at 7 bases. The germline CDR1 and CDR2 sequences are SGHRS and YFSETQ. V shed 4 bases and J 3 bases; nucleotides not matched to a gene: 9. The CDR3 extends over 15 amino acids. The CDR3 region is CASSLQGMGEETQYF. The DNA of the CDR3 is TGCGCCAGCAGCCTACAGGGGATGGGGGAAGAGACCCAGTACTTC. The entire variable domain, with the rest obtained from reference TRBV5-1 and TRBJ2-5, is as follows: KAGVTQTPRYLIKTRGQQVTLSCSPISGHRSVSWYQQTPGQGLQFLFEYFSETQRNKGNFPGRFSGRQFSNSRSEMNVSTLELGDSALYLCASSLQGMGEETQYFGPGTRLLVL.

The chain has TRBV4-1 and TRBJ1-2, with D uncertain. The germline CDR1 and CDR2 sequences are MGHRA and YSYEKL. V gave up 0 bases and J gave up 4 bases, with 27 bases separating them. The CDR3 consists of 20 residues. CDR3 nucleotide sequence: TGCGCCAGCAGCCAAGAGGCAGACGCGGGGTCTTTCAGCGTTGGCTATGGCTACACCTTC. This codes for CASSQEADAGSFSVGYGYTF.

J is TRBJ2-7 and V is TRBV5-1; D might be TRBD2 (7 bases). The germline gives CDR1 SGHRS, CDR2 YFSETQ. The CDR3 is made up of 15 amino acids. V dropped 5 bases and J dropped 5 bases, with 20 bases sitting between them. The CDR3 reads CASRHLVGGRDEQYF. CDR3 bases: TGCGCCAGCAGGCACCTCGTGGGGGGGCGGGACGAGCAGTACTTC.

Remarks on this clone: In the same sample, other DNA sequences code for this CDR3. This chain connects TRBV19 to TRBJ2-2; possibly TRBD2 for D (7 bases). Trimming removed 4 bases at V and 5 bases at J, with 14 bases between. Germline V lookup: CDR1 LNHDA, CDR2 SQIVND (reference sequence). The length of the CDR3 is 15 residues. CDR3 coding DNA: TGTGCCAGTAGTACCCGGGGGGCCCGAACCGGGGAGCTGTTTTTT. Its translation is CASSTRGARTGELFF.

Comments on this clone: At one end, the junction sequence differs from germline, possibly due to a read error. The J gene is TRBJ2-3, the V gene TRBV7-7, with a weak D call TRBD1 (5 bases). Germline V gene data show CDR1 as SSHAT and CDR2 as FNYEAQ (reference sequence). The CDR3 extends over 13 amino acids. The chain's CDR3 is CASSKIQGDTQYF. The DNA for the CDR3 is TGTGCTAGCAGCAAAATCCAGGGAGATACGCAGTATTTT.

In its sample, this clone was seen once. Other DNA variants within this sample encode the same CDR3. The chain recombines TRBV5-6 with TRBJ2-6; 7 bases map to TRBD1. The CDR3 sequence is 15 residues long. The germline V gene has CDR1 SGHDT and CDR2 YYEEEE. Unmatched junction bases numbered 1, after V lost 3 bases and J lost 1 base. The CDR3 DNA reads as TGTGCCAGCAGCTACAGGGGATCTGGGGCCAACGTCCTGACTTTC. The encoded protein is CASSYRGSGANVLTF.

The V gene is TRBV3-1 (or the pseudogene TRBV3-2), the J gene TRBJ2-3; 12 positions match TRBD2. V shed 0 bases, J shed 6 bases, and the junction held 7 bases outside the gene matches. The germline V gene encodes CDR1 LGHDT and CDR2 YNNKEL (reference sequence). The CDR3 contains 17 residues. The CDR3 nucleotides are TGTGCCAGCAGCCAAGATGCTCTAGCGGGGGGGTTGGATACGCAGTATTTT. Translation: CASSQDALAGGLDTQYF.

The chain couples TRBV3-1 (or the pseudogene TRBV3-2) to TRBJ2-6; D is unclear. CDR3 length: 14 amino acids. With 4 bases removed from V and 3 bases from J, the gap between germline ends came to 7 bases. Germline lookup yields CDR1 LGHDT and CDR2 YNNKEL (reference sequence). CDR3 sequence (DNA): TGTGCCAGCAGCCTCCTTAGTGGGGCCAACGTCCTGACTTTC. Its protein product is CASSLLSGANVLTF.

The V and J genes are TRBV6-2 or TRBV6-3 and TRBJ2-2; 7 bases match TRBD2. With V trimmed by 2 bases and J by 0 bases, 6 bases remained unmatched. The germline gives CDR1 MNHEY, CDR2 SVGEGT. This CDR3 is 17 amino acids long. CDR3 in DNA: TGTGCCAGCAGTTACGATTGGCTAGCGGCGAACACCGGGGAGCTGTTTTTT. Protein product: CASSYDWLAANTGELFF.

CDR3 sequence: CASLYNTEAFF. The CDR3 nucleotides read TGTGCCAGCCTATACAACACTGAAGCTTTCTTT. This chain joins TRBV18 and TRBJ1-1, with no clear D. This CDR3 is built from 11 residues. Germline V gene lookup returns CDR1 KGHSH and CDR2 LQKENI. The V end was cut by 8 bases, the J end by 2 bases, with 6 bases between.

V is TRBV9 and J is TRBJ2-1; D gene uncertain. CDR1 is SGDLS and CDR2 is YYNGEE in the germline V gene. The CDR3 spans 12 residues. Trimming took 0 bases from V and 7 from J, leaving 5 bases between them. For the CDR3, the DNA is TGTGCCAGCAGCGTAGCGTTGAATGAGCAGTTCTTC. Amino acid sequence: CASSVALNEQFF.

The genes are TRBV7-2 and TRBJ1-5, with D possibly TRBD1 on 5 matching bases. From germline, CDR1 is SGHTA and CDR2 FQGNSA. The CDR3 spans 17 residues. V dropped 2 bases and J dropped 4 bases, with 18 bases sitting between them. The CDR3: CASSLSAYSGGNQPQHF. The CDR3 DNA reads TGTGCCAGCAGCTTATCGGCCTATTCGGGGGGGAATCAGCCCCAGCATTTT.

V is TRBV9 and J is TRBJ2-3, with a weak D call TRBD2 (6 bases). The CDR3 extends over 16 amino acids. Germline assignment: CDR1 SGDLS and CDR2 YYNGEE. Trimming removed 4 bases at V and 0 bases at J, with 15 bases between. The CDR3 loop is CASSPRTTPSTDTQYF. CDR3 nucleotides: TGTGCCAGCAGCCCGAGGACTACCCCTAGCACAGATACGCAGTATTTT.

The table lists this clone with a count of one. The rearrangement uses TRBV10-2 and TRBJ2-7; 12 positions agree with TRBD1. Germline CDR1 and CDR2: WSHSY and SAAADI. This CDR3 contains 14 residues. Unmatched junction bases numbered 4, after V lost 5 bases and J lost 5 bases. CDR3 region: CASSSGTGGDEQYF. CDR3 DNA sequence: TGCGCCAGCAGTTCCGGGACAGGGGGCGACGAGCAGTACTTC.

This clone was seen only a few times. The chain links TRBV9 to TRBJ2-3, with D possibly matching TRBD1 (6 bases). V was cut by 2 bases and J by 2 bases, with 9 bases left in between. The V gene's germline CDR1 is SGDLS and CDR2 YYNGEE. The CDR3 totals 14 residues. The CDR3 coding sequence is TGTGCCAGCAGCGTGGACAGTACCACAGATACGCAGTATTTT. Protein: CASSVDSTTDTQYF.

The gene calls are TRBV5-4 and TRBJ2-4; D may be TRBD1 (5 bases). Trimming removed 1 base from V and 5 bases from J, with 10 bases in between. Germline CDR1 reads SGHNT; CDR2 reads YYREEE (reference sequence). The CDR3 contains 14 residues. CDR3 loop: CASSLIGRENIQYF. The CDR3 bases are TGTGCCAGCAGCTTGATCGGCAGGGAAAACATTCAGTACTTC.

This chain joins TRBV4-1 and TRBJ1-1, with unresolved D. CDR1 and CDR2 from the germline V gene are MGHRA and YSYEKL. Trimming took 0 bases from V and 0 from J, leaving 11 bases between them. The CDR3 consists of 16 residues. CDR3 nucleotides: TGCGCCAGCAGCCAAGATAGCTATTACATGAACACTGAAGCTTTCTTT. Protein sequence: CASSQDSYYMNTEAFF.

Comment on this clone: Within the sample, other DNA sequences also encode this same CDR3. This sequence joins TRBV11-2 and TRBJ2-7, with D possibly matching TRBD2 (6 bases). The germline CDR1 and CDR2 sequences are SGHAT and FQNNGV. This CDR3 is built from 14 residues. The V end was cut by 1 base, the J end by 2 bases, with 9 bases between. CDR3 in amino acids: CASSLVAGPYEQYF. The CDR3 nucleotides are TGTGCCAGCAGCTTAGTGGCGGGGCCCTACGAGCAGTACTTC.

This chain connects TRBV19 to TRBJ2-3; TRBD1 matches at 7 bases. The CDR3 covers 15 residues. The V gene end was trimmed by 5 bases and the J gene end by 5 bases; junction bases not matched to a gene: 10. The germline gives CDR1 LNHDA, CDR2 SQIVND (reference sequence). The CDR3 DNA follows: TGTGCCAGTAGTTCGACAGGGCAAGGTAGAGATACGCAGTATTTT. Encoded protein: CASSSTGQGRDTQYF.

This clone came up once. This sequence joins TRBV29-1 and TRBJ1-1; no clear D. The V and J ends lost 4 bases and 4 bases respectively, with 13 bases between them. The CDR3 has 13 amino acids. Per the germline V gene, CDR1 is SQVTM and CDR2 is ANQGSEA. In nucleotides, the CDR3 is TGCAGCGTTGCCCGAGTTCAAGTCACTGAAGCTTTCTTT. This encodes CSVARVQVTEAFF.

J is TRBJ1-3 and V is TRBV6-5; D uncertain. CDR3 size: 14 residues. From germline, CDR1 is MNHEY and CDR2 SVGAGI. Trimming shortened V by 6 bases and J by 4 bases, and 13 bases separated the two germline ends. CDR3 sequence reads: CASSPGFSGNTIYF. The CDR3, as DNA: TGTGCCAGCAGCCCCGGGTTCAGCGGAAACACCATATATTTT.

The chain is built from TRBV27 and TRBJ1-4, with 7 bases identical to TRBD1. The CDR3 has 14 residues. Per germline, CDR1 MNHEY and CDR2 SMNVEV (reference sequence). After removal of 6 bases from V and 8 bases from J, the junction contained 9 bases not matched to a gene. The CDR3 DNA follows: TGTGCCAGCAGACGAGCGGCGGGACAGGAAAAACTGTTTTTT. This codes for CASRRAAGQEKLFF.

This clone was seen only a few times. The V call is TRBV4-2, the J call TRBJ2-2; 8 nucleotides agree with TRBD2. Germline CDR1 is LGHNA and CDR2 is YNFKEQ. V trimming: 2 bases; J trimming: 10 bases; junction bases outside the gene matches: 3. This CDR3 contains 13 residues. The CDR3 protein is CASSQRAGAELFF. As DNA, the CDR3 is TGTGCCAGCAGCCAACGAGCGGGAGCGGAGCTGTTTTTT.

The chain carries TRBV5-1 and TRBJ1-2, with D uncertain. Germline CDR1 reads SGHRS; CDR2 reads YFSETQ. This CDR3 comprises 13 residues. Trimming took off 0 bases at V and 4 bases at J, with 7 bases between the two ends. Written as DNA, the CDR3 is TGCGCCAGCAGCTTGGACAGATTCTATGGCTACACCTTC. As protein: CASSLDRFYGYTF.

This chain links TRBV2 with TRBJ1-1; D is uncertain. The CDR3 runs to 11 residues. V shed 10 bases and J shed 8 bases, with 14 bases lying between them. Germline V gene data show CDR1 as SNHLY and CDR2 as FYNNEI. This CDR3 is CAITSGIEAFF. Here the CDR3 DNA reads TGTGCCATTACTTCCGGGATCGAAGCTTTCTTT.